This record concerns one TCR beta chain sequence. Antigen unknown. These data belong to a study of cytomegalovirus exposure and HLA in healthy donors. Whole-study findings and limits: In a later analysis, a missense DCLRE1C variant was linked to TCR beta V- and J-gene trimming. Among TCR sequences, most were rare, though some public TCRs appeared in many donors.

Vbeta (60) and Jbeta (13) primers were used in the PCR. Using immunoSEQ multiplex PCR, the repertoire was profiled, and TCRdb retains in-frame clones only, with some absent. The repertoire consists of 200,000 to 250,000 clones, with roughly 80% occurring once and the leading ten covering approximately 2.8%. This CDR3 contains 20 residues. The chain uses TRBV21-1 and TRBJ2-7; the table's TRBD2 call for D was not verified on the DNA. TRBV21-1 is a pseudogene segment. Material: PBMCs. The TCR comes from a man aged 30 to 45 in good health and CMV-seronegative. The CDR3: CASSSLLTSGTSLGAYEQYF. The CDR3 DNA reads as TGTGCCAGCAGCTCACTCCTGACTAGCGGTACCTCTCTGGGGGCGTACGAGCAGTACTTC.